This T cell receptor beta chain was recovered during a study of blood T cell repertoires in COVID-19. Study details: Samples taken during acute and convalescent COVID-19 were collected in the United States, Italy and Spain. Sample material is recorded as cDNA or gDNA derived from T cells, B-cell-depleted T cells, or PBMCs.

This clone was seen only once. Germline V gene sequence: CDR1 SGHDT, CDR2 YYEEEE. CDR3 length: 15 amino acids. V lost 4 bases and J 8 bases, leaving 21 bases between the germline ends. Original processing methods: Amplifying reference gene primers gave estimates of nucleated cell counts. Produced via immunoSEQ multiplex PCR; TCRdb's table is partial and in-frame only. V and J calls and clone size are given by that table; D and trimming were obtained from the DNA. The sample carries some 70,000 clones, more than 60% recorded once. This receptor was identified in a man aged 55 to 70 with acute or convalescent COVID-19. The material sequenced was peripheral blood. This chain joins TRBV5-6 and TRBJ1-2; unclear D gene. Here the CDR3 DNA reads TGTGCCAGCAGCCCGGGAGATTCCCCAGTTGGCGGCTACACCTTC. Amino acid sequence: CASSPGDSPVGGYTF. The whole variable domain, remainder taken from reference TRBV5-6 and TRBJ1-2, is DAGVTQSPTHLIKTRGQQVTLRCSPKSGHDTVSWYQQALGQGPQFIFQYYEEEERQRGNFPDRFSGHQFPNYSSELNVNALLLGDSALYLCASSPGDSPVGGYTFGSGTRLTVV.